The 26 T cell receptor beta chains presented below share a single source sample, sequenced in a study of blood T cells in healthy people across ages. Alongside a J-beta primer mix, a sample-barcoded 5' primer served in a second PCR lasting about 7 to 12 cycles. Each CDR3 protein gets one entry after TCRdb re-called the 5' RACE reads with MiXCR. The sample records over a million distinct CDR3 sequences, roughly 43% being singletons. The sequenced sample consisted of blood. Receptors were obtained from a young woman in good health.

This sequence joins TRBV7-2 and TRBJ1-2, with 7 positions matching TRBD1. There are 16 residues in the CDR3. Trimming took 5 bases from V and 7 from J; bases not matched to a gene: 16. The germline V gene has CDR1 SGHTA and CDR2 FQGNSA. CDR3 coding DNA: TGTGCCAGCAGCGATCCGGGACAGCCGCCTCTCAGTGGCTACACCTTC. This gives the protein CASSDPGQPPLSGYTF.

A few counts support this clonotype. The genes are TRBV6-2 or TRBV6-3 and TRBJ2-1; tentatively, D is TRBD2 (6 bases). Trimming removed 6 bases from V and 4 bases from J, with 22 bases in between. CDR1 is MNHEY and CDR2 is SVGEGT in the germline V gene. The CDR3 sequence is 17 residues long. The CDR3 coding sequence is TGTGCCAGCAGGAACCAAGCCACACCGGGAGCATACAATGAGCAGTTCTTC. Protein sequence: CASRNQATPGAYNEQFF.

The CDR3 bases are TGTGCCAGCAGCTCCCCTCCGGGACTAACAACTGAGCAGTACTTC. The encoded protein is CASSSPPGLTTEQYF. V and J are TRBV7-3 and TRBJ2-5; 7 bases agree with TRBD2. Germline lookup yields CDR1 SGHTA and CDR2 FQGTGA. This CDR3 region has 15 residues. V gave up 4 bases and J gave up 11 bases; unmatched junction bases: 16.

This chain links TRBV27 with TRBJ2-5; D is unresolved. The CDR3 is made up of 14 amino acids. V gave up 3 bases and J gave up 11 bases, with 19 bases separating them. The germline gives CDR1 MNHEY, CDR2 SMNVEV (reference sequence). The CDR3 loop is CASSLTTVVGEQYF. The CDR3 nucleotides read TGTGCCAGCAGTTTGACAACCGTGGTGGGTGAGCAGTACTTC.

This chain uses TRBV5-1 with TRBJ1-1, with D tentatively TRBD1 (6 bases). Germline assignment: CDR1 SGHRS and CDR2 YFSETQ. V lost 8 bases and J 3 bases, leaving 14 bases between the germline ends. The length of the CDR3 is 13 residues. CDR3 bases: TGCGCCAGTCGAACAGGGCAGGACACTGAAGCTTTCTTT. Amino acids: CASRTGQDTEAFF.

The J gene is TRBJ1-2, the V gene TRBV9, with D unresolved. Germline V gives CDR1 SGDLS, CDR2 YYNGEE. V was clipped by 2 bases and J by 7 bases, with 12 bases between them. The CDR3 is 13 amino acids. The CDR3 sequence is CASSVAGVVGYTF. As DNA, the CDR3 is TGTGCCAGCAGCGTGGCTGGAGTGGTTGGCTACACCTTC. Complete variable domain (other parts from reference TRBV9 and TRBJ1-2): DSGVTQTPKHLITATGQRVTLRCSPRSGDLSVYWYQQSLDQGLQFLIQYYNGEERAKGNILERFSAQQFPDLHSELNLSSLELGDSALYFCASSVAGVVGYTFGSGTRLTVV.

The chain links TRBV29-1 to TRBJ2-5; D might be TRBD1 or TRBD2, each matching 6 bases. Germline CDR1 reads SQVTM; CDR2 reads ANQGSEA. The CDR3 covers 15 residues. Trimming shortened V by 7 bases and J by 3 bases, and 21 bases separated the two germline ends. This CDR3 is CSAQRGVRVEETQYF. CDR3 sequence (DNA): TGCAGCGCTCAAAGGGGGGTCAGAGTAGAAGAGACCCAGTACTTC.

The chain links TRBV5-1 to TRBJ1-1; 9 nucleotides align to TRBD1. Losses at the gene ends were 2 bases for V and 5 bases for J; bases not matched to a gene: 7. This CDR3 spans 15 amino acids. In germline, CDR1 is SGHRS, CDR2 YFSETQ. Here the CDR3 DNA reads TGCGCCAGCAGCTTTTACAGGGGGCTGGATACTGAAGCTTTCTTT. This gives the protein CASSFYRGLDTEAFF.

V and J are TRBV12-5 and TRBJ2-5, with 7 positions matching TRBD1. Germline CDR1 and CDR2: LGHNT and FRNRAP. Trimming removed 7 bases from V and 2 bases from J; junction bases left unmatched: 4. The CDR3 is made up of 13 amino acids. The CDR3 sequence is CASAETGQETQYF. The CDR3 DNA sequence: TGTGCTAGTGCCGAGACAGGGCAAGAGACCCAGTACTTC.

This clonotype was seen a handful of times. The chain couples TRBV18 to TRBJ2-7; 9 bases agree with TRBD1. V was clipped by 3 bases and J by 2 bases; unmatched bases: 5. The length of the CDR3 is 15 residues. Germline CDR1 and CDR2: KGHSH and LQKENI. The CDR3 is CASSPGTGTAYEQYF. The CDR3 DNA reads TGTGCCAGCTCACCCGGGACAGGGACGGCCTACGAGCAGTACTTC.

The J gene is TRBJ1-2, the V gene TRBV5-1, with 7 bases fitting TRBD1. CDR1 and CDR2 from the germline V gene are SGHRS and YFSETQ. The CDR3 is made up of 16 amino acids. After removal of 4 bases from V and 5 bases from J, the junction contained 14 bases not matched to a gene. Here the CDR3 DNA reads TGCGCCAGCAGCCCGTCGACAGGGAGAGTAGGGTATGGCTACACCTTC. It yields the protein CASSPSTGRVGYGYTF.

This chain uses TRBV6-2 or TRBV6-3 with TRBJ2-7; D could derive from TRBD1 or TRBD2 (6 bases each). The CDR3 spans 14 residues. Per germline, CDR1 MNHEY and CDR2 SVGEGT. Trimming removed 5 bases at V and 2 bases at J, with 13 bases between. CDR3 coding DNA: TGTGCCAGCAGTAGCAGGGGAGGTACCTACGAGCAGTACTTC. Translating gives CASSSRGGTYEQYF.

This clonotype has just a few counts. This chain uses TRBV24-1 with TRBJ2-1; 15 nucleotides line up with TRBD2. Germline-derived CDR1 and CDR2 are KGHDR and SFDVKD. CDR3 length: 17 residues. With V trimmed by 0 bases and J by 5 bases, 1 base remained unmatched. The CDR3 nucleotides read TGTGCCACCAGTGATTTGGGACTAGCGGGAGGGAACAATGAGCAGTTCTTC. Its translation: CATSDLGLAGGNNEQFF.

The sample holds a few counts of this clonotype. The chain carries TRBV5-1 and TRBJ2-1; no firm D call. The germline V gene encodes CDR1 SGHRS and CDR2 YFSETQ. Trimming pared 4 bases from V and 10 bases from J, leaving 15 bases between. The CDR3 extends over 13 amino acids. DNA of the CDR3: TGCGCCAGCAGCCCTACGACTTCTCGGGAGCAGTTCTTC. Protein sequence: CASSPTTSREQFF.

This clonotype was detected many times. V and J are TRBV7-2 and TRBJ2-3; D is ambiguous. Looked up from germline, CDR1 is SGHTA and CDR2 is FQGNSA. This CDR3 is 13 amino acids long. The V gene lost 5 bases and the J gene lost 3 bases, with 9 bases spanning the gap. The CDR3 protein is CASSLAWTDTQYF. As DNA, the CDR3 is TGTGCCAGCAGCCTCGCCTGGACAGATACGCAGTATTTT.

This clonotype was observed many times. The chain employs TRBV2 and TRBJ2-5; 11 bases are shared with TRBD2. This CDR3 is 14 amino acids long. The germline V gene encodes CDR1 SNHLY and CDR2 FYNNEI. V trimming: 5 bases; J trimming: 7 bases; junction bases outside the gene matches: 6. The CDR3 nucleotides read TGTGCCAGCAGTAACCTAGCGGGAGGAGGGACCCAGTACTTC. Translated, it gives CASSNLAGGGTQYF.

This clonotype has just a few counts. The J gene is TRBJ2-4, the V gene TRBV10-3, with 7 bases lining up with TRBD1. The J call may be mistaken, given a closer DNA end match to TRBJ2-7. The length of the CDR3 is 11 residues. Germline loops: CDR1 ENHRY, CDR2 SYGVKD. In nucleotides, the CDR3 is TGTGCCATCAGTGCAGGGGGCGAGCAGTACTTC. Its protein product is CAISAGGEQYF.

The gene calls are TRBV2 and TRBJ2-3; D might be TRBD1 (5 bases). The CDR3 contains 15 residues. From germline, CDR1 is SNHLY and CDR2 FYNNEI. Trimming stripped 7 bases from V and 1 base from J, with 15 bases between. The CDR3 protein is CASTLMGLGTDTQYF. The CDR3 DNA reads TGTGCCAGCACTTTAATGGGGCTTGGCACAGATACGCAGTATTTT. Complete variable domain (other parts from reference TRBV2 and TRBJ2-3): EPEVTQTPSHQVTQMGQEVILRCVPISNHLYFYWYRQILGQKVEFLVSFYNNEISEKSEIFDDQFSVERPDGSNFTLKIRSTKLEDSAMYFCASTLMGLGTDTQYFGPGTRLTVL.

The chain has TRBV5-1 and TRBJ2-1; D is unclear. V was shortened by 4 bases and J by 1 base, with 18 bases between the two germline ends. The germline CDR1 and CDR2 sequences are SGHRS and YFSETQ. This CDR3 is built from 17 residues. This CDR3 is CASSPWLIDTSYNEQFF. CDR3 coding DNA: TGCGCCAGCAGCCCGTGGCTAATCGACACGTCCTACAATGAGCAGTTCTTC.

This chain links TRBV4-1 with TRBJ2-5, with D perhaps matching TRBD2 (6 bases). V was clipped by 2 bases and J by 5 bases, with 9 bases between them. The germline V gene has CDR1 MGHRA and CDR2 YSYEKL. This CDR3 has 13 amino acids. The CDR3 sequence is CASSQLRGETQYF. DNA for the CDR3: TGCGCCAGCAGCCAACTCCGGGGGGAGACCCAGTACTTC.

V and J are TRBV5-1 and TRBJ2-1, with TRBD2 identical over 10 bases. Losses at the gene ends were 2 bases for V and 7 bases for J; bases not matched to a gene: 12. The CDR3 spans 17 residues. Germline-derived CDR1 and CDR2 are SGHRS and YFSETQ. The CDR3 DNA sequence: TGCGCCAGCAGCTTTCATTTCAGTAGCGGGGGGATAAATGAGCAGTTCTTC. It specifies CASSFHFSSGGINEQFF.

V and J are TRBV2 and TRBJ1-4, with D unresolved. V lost 6 bases, J lost 4 bases, and 9 bases lay in between. CDR1 SNHLY and CDR2 FYNNEI come from the germline V gene. CDR3 size: 13 residues. As DNA, the CDR3 is TGTGCCAGCAGCGGGATCTATAATGAAAAACTGTTTTTT. Amino acid sequence: CASSGIYNEKLFF.

V and J are TRBV5-7 and TRBJ2-2; D assignment may be TRBD1 or TRBD2 (5 bases each). TRBV5-7 falls under the ORF class, with uncertain function. CDR3 length: 15 residues. With 2 bases removed from V and 4 bases from J, the gap between germline ends came to 12 bases. The CDR3 DNA reads as TGTGCCAGCAGCTTTACGGGACGAAGCACCGGGGAGCTGTTTTTT. Translated, it gives CASSFTGRSTGELFF.

The chain couples TRBV7-2 to TRBJ2-7; the D gene could be TRBD1 or TRBD2 (6 bases each). The closer fit of TRBJ2-5 to the DNA end suggests the J call may be wrong. CDR1 is SGHTA, CDR2 FQGNSA, per germline. The CDR3 consists of 15 residues. This chain's CDR3 is CASSLGRGNQETQYF. The DNA of the CDR3 is TGTGCCAGCAGCTTAGGGAGGGGGAACCAAGAGACCCAGTACTTC.

The CDR3 is CSARLVRMNTEAFF. CDR3 sequence (DNA): TGCAGTGCTAGACTGGTCAGAATGAACACTGAAGCTTTCTTT. This chain connects TRBV20-1 to TRBJ1-1, with D uncertain. V was clipped by 2 bases and J by 0 bases, with 10 bases between them. CDR1 and CDR2 (germline): DFQATT, SNEGSKA (reference sequence). CDR3 length equals 14 residues.

This clonotype was picked up a small number of times. The chain has TRBV12-3 or TRBV12-4 and TRBJ2-1, with D possibly matching TRBD2 (5 bases). The ends were cut back, 1 base at V and 8 bases at J, with 15 bases in the middle. The CDR3 sequence is 15 residues long. The CDR3 region has the DNA TGTGCCAGCAGTTTAGTGCGCATCATGGGAGATGAGCAGTTCTTC. Its translation is CASSLVRIMGDEQFF.